A few counts support the clone carrying this TCR beta chain. This specimen belongs to a study of patients and donors after allogeneic stem cell transplantation. V was pared by 0 bases and J by 7 bases, with 10 bases between. CDR3 size: 14 residues. TCRdb re-called the RT-PCR reads through MiXCR, storing one row per CDR3 protein. The sample lists 800,000 to 1,000,000 distinct CDR3 sequences; over 15% were seen once. The origin of this receptor is a human donor who was either an allogeneic HSCT recipient or a stem cell or donor lymphocyte infusion donor (not recorded which). It is not recorded whose cells these are; they may come from a transplant donor. Sequencing was done on a sample of blood, either unsorted or a sorted T cell fraction (not recorded which). The gene calls are TRBV12-3 or TRBV12-4 and TRBJ2-1; possibly TRBD1 for D (6 bases). CDR3: CASSLASGQNEQFF. DNA for the CDR3: TGTGCCAGCAGTTTAGCCTCTGGACAGAATGAGCAGTTCTTC.